These 22 T cell receptor beta chains originate from one sample sequenced in a study of OX40 agonist ivuxolimab in advanced cancers. Sequencing was performed with immunoSEQ multiplex PCR; in TCRdb, only in-frame clones are kept and a portion is missing. The table lists tens of thousands of clones, around 87% of them singletons, with approximately 0.4% in the top ten. The material sequenced was CD4+ or CD8+ T cells sorted from blood, taken in a trial of the OX40 agonist ivuxolimab. Receptors were obtained from an adult with an advanced solid tumor such as melanoma, head and neck, liver or kidney cancer.

The V and J genes are TRBV5-5 and TRBJ1-2; possibly TRBD1 for D (5 bases). The V end lost 1 base, the J end lost 8 bases, and 18 bases lay between the germline ends. Germline assignment: CDR1 SGHKS and CDR2 YYEKEE (reference sequence). This CDR3 region has 15 residues. CDR3 residues: CASSLRGRREEGYTF. CDR3 bases: TGTGCCAGCAGCTTGAGGGGACGACGGGAGGAAGGCTACACCTTC. Full variable domain (remainder filled in from reference TRBV5-5 and TRBJ1-2): DAGVTQSPTHLIKTRGQQVTLRCSPISGHKSVSWYQQVLGQGPQFIFQYYEKEERGRGNFPDRFSARQFPNYSSELNVNALLLGDSALYLCASSLRGRREEGYTFGSGTRLTVV.

The chain joins TRBV27 to TRBJ1-2, with a possible D match to TRBD1 (5 bases). CDR1 and CDR2 from the germline V gene are MNHEY and SMNVEV (reference sequence). Trimming cost V 3 bases and J 6 bases, with 14 bases left between them. The CDR3 is 14 amino acids. CDR3 sequence (DNA): TGTGCCAGCAGTTTGGGAGGGGAATGGAATGGCTACACCTTC. Translated, it gives CASSLGGEWNGYTF.

V and J are TRBV6-6 and TRBJ1-1; 8 bases are a match to TRBD1. The CDR3 is 16 residues long. Per germline, CDR1 MNHNY and CDR2 SVGAGI (reference sequence). Germline trimming cut 11 bases from V and 4 bases from J; bases unmatched to any gene: 18. CDR3 region: CALLPGADRVVTEAFF. The CDR3 region has the DNA TGTGCCTTGCTACCGGGAGCGGACAGGGTAGTCACTGAAGCTTTCTTT.

This chain links TRBV18 with TRBJ1-3; 9 positions match TRBD1. The J segment lost 2 bases and the V segment lost 0 bases, leaving 5 bases of the junction unmatched. The CDR3 runs 17 residues. Germline loops: CDR1 KGHSH, CDR2 LQKENI. CDR3 sequence: CASSPPGTGSTGNTIYF. In DNA, the CDR3 is TGTGCCAGCTCACCACCGGGGACAGGGAGCACTGGAAACACCATATATTTT.

The V call is TRBV30, the J call TRBJ1-1; TRBD1 matches at 9 bases. The junction had 7 bases not matched to a gene; V was cut back by 6 bases and J by 5 bases. The V gene's germline CDR1 is GTSNPN and CDR2 SVGIG (reference sequence). The CDR3 runs to 13 residues. Here the CDR3 DNA reads TGTGCCTGCTCGGGACAGGGTGGGACTGAAGCTTTCTTT. Protein: CACSGQGGTEAFF.

The J gene is TRBJ2-3, the V gene TRBV4-1; D might be TRBD1 (6 bases). The CDR3 runs 14 residues. The V gene's germline CDR1 is MGHRA and CDR2 YSYEKL. Trimming shortened V by 1 base and J by 11 bases, and 16 bases separated the two germline ends. CDR3: CASSQVWWLDRQYF. The CDR3 region has the DNA TGCGCCAGCAGCCAAGTGTGGTGGCTGGACAGGCAGTATTTT.

The rearrangement links TRBV5-1 to TRBJ2-2; 9 positions agree with TRBD1. J lost 7 bases, V lost 4 bases, and 8 bases had no gene match. The CDR3 is 15 amino acids. In germline, CDR1 is SGHRS, CDR2 YFSETQ. The CDR3: CASSSHRGQGGELFF. The CDR3 coding sequence is TGCGCCAGCAGCAGTCACAGGGGGCAGGGCGGGGAGCTGTTTTTT.

The V gene is TRBV7-8, the J gene TRBJ2-7, with D hard to call. Germline CDR1 and CDR2: SGHVS and FQNEAQ. Trimming cost V 5 bases and J 0 bases, with 11 bases left between them. This CDR3 region has 14 residues. CDR3 in amino acids: CASSTNLISYEQYF. CDR3 DNA sequence: TGTGCCAGCAGCACCAACCTTATCTCCTACGAGCAGTACTTC.

The chain uses TRBV30 and TRBJ2-7; 11 nucleotides line up with TRBD1. Germline V gene sequence: CDR1 GTSNPN, CDR2 SVGIG (reference sequence). CDR3 length: 16 residues. The V gene end was trimmed by 7 bases and the J gene end by 4 bases; junction bases not matched to a gene: 15. Here the CDR3 DNA reads TGTGCCTTTCTACCATATTTGGACAGGGGGCGATACGAGCAGTACTTC. Protein sequence: CAFLPYLDRGRYEQYF.

The gene calls are TRBV7-2 and TRBJ2-5, with 8 bases identical to TRBD1. V gave up 5 bases and J gave up 3 bases; unmatched junction bases: 2. Germline assignment: CDR1 SGHTA and CDR2 FQGNSA. The CDR3 spans 13 residues. Here the CDR3 reads CASSPQGEETQYF. DNA of the CDR3: TGTGCCAGCAGCCCACAGGGGGAAGAGACCCAGTACTTC. The full variable domain, with the rest looked up from reference TRBV7-2 and TRBJ2-5, is GAGVSQSPSNKVTEKGKDVELRCDPISGHTALYWYRQSLGQGLEFLIYFQGNSAPDKSGLPSDRFSAERTGGSVSTLTIQRTQQEDSAVYLCASSPQGEETQYFGPGTRLLVL.

The chain employs TRBV7-3 and TRBJ1-1, with D unresolved. Trimming left V 8 bases short and J 1 base short, with 11 bases between. The CDR3 is 13 amino acids. Per the germline V gene, CDR1 is SGHTA and CDR2 is FQGTGA. The CDR3 region is CASALERNTEAFF. The CDR3, as DNA: TGTGCCAGCGCCCTGGAGAGGAACACTGAAGCTTTCTTT.

V is TRBV5-8 and J is TRBJ2-5, with TRBD1 identical over 8 bases. Germline V gene data show CDR1 as SGHTS and CDR2 as YDEGEE. The CDR3 has 16 amino acids. The V and J ends lost 4 bases and 1 base, in that order; junction bases with no gene match: 9. The CDR3 here is CASSPRDRSSQETQYF. CDR3 nucleotide sequence: TGTGCCAGCAGCCCGCGGGACAGGTCCTCCCAAGAGACCCAGTACTTC. Full variable domain (rest looked up from reference TRBV5-8 and TRBJ2-5): EAGVTQSPTHLIKTRGQQATLRCSPISGHTSVYWYQQALGLGLQFLLWYDEGEERNRGNFPPRFSGRQFPNYSSELNVNALELEDSALYLCASSPRDRSSQETQYFGPGTRLLVL.

The chain joins TRBV28 to TRBJ2-7, with TRBD1 identical over 7 bases. This CDR3 has 15 residues. Unmatched junction bases numbered 9, after V lost 5 bases and J lost 2 bases. Germline V gene data show CDR1 as MDHEN and CDR2 as SYDVKM. This CDR3 reads CASSAPGTVTYEQYF. In DNA form, the CDR3 reads TGTGCCAGCAGTGCCCCCGGGACAGTGACCTACGAGCAGTACTTC.

J is TRBJ2-3 and V is TRBV6-6; a possible D gene is TRBD2 (6 bases). Looked up from germline, CDR1 is MNHNY and CDR2 is SVGAGI (reference sequence). Trimming removed 2 bases at V and 0 bases at J, with 6 bases between. The CDR3 has 14 amino acids. The CDR3 region is CASSYAGSTDTQYF. The CDR3 nucleotides are TGTGCCAGCAGTTACGCGGGGAGCACAGATACGCAGTATTTT.

The genes are TRBV7-2 and TRBJ1-1; D is unresolved. This CDR3 is 13 amino acids long. V shed 1 base and J shed 1 base, with 4 bases lying between them. Germline CDR1 SGHTA, CDR2 FQGNSA. CDR3 nucleotide sequence: TGTGCCAGCAGCTTAGGACGGAACACTGAAGCTTTCTTT. This translates into CASSLGRNTEAFF.

V is TRBV9 and J is TRBJ2-1; tentatively, D is TRBD1 or TRBD2 (6 bases each). V was clipped by 4 bases and J by 9 bases, with 14 bases between them. Germline lookup yields CDR1 SGDLS and CDR2 YYNGEE. The CDR3 is 13 amino acids. The CDR3 is CASSLIQGGEQFF. CDR3 DNA sequence: TGTGCCAGCAGCTTAATACAGGGAGGTGAGCAGTTCTTC.

The chain carries TRBV19 and TRBJ2-3; D not resolved. V lost 6 bases and J lost 4, with 5 bases in between. Germline V gene sequence: CDR1 LNHDA, CDR2 SQIVND (reference sequence). The CDR3 runs to 11 residues. Here the CDR3 DNA reads TGTGCCAGTAGCCAATCAGATACGCAGTATTTT. Its translation: CASSQSDTQYF.

In this sample, this clone is medium-sized (0.01 to 0.1%). V usage is TRBV10-1 and J usage is TRBJ2-4; D is possibly TRBD1 (5 bases). Trimming left V 7 bases short and J 0 bases short, with 13 bases between. The CDR3 sequence is 15 residues long. Germline-derived CDR1 and CDR2 are WNHNN and SYGVQD (reference sequence). CDR3 amino acids: CASTRQPLAKNIQYF. CDR3 DNA: TGCGCCAGCACCAGACAGCCTCTAGCCAAAAACATTCAGTACTTC.

V usage is TRBV19 and J usage is TRBJ1-2; D unresolved. The CDR3 has 17 residues. Trimming removed 5 bases from V and 1 base from J, with 20 bases in between. CDR1 is LNHDA, CDR2 SQIVND, per germline (reference sequence). The CDR3 here is CASSLVGQKRFNYGYTF. The CDR3 nucleotides are TGTGCCAGTAGTCTCGTGGGTCAGAAACGATTTAACTATGGCTACACCTTC.

The J gene is TRBJ2-3, the V gene TRBV5-6, with TRBD1 identical over 11 bases. Germline lookup yields CDR1 SGHDT and CDR2 YYEEEE. The CDR3 totals 15 residues. V lost 4 bases, J lost 5 bases, and 6 bases stayed unmatched. CDR3 loop: CASSPDRGREDTQYF. CDR3 nucleotides: TGTGCCAGCAGCCCGGACAGGGGGCGCGAAGATACGCAGTATTTT.

This chain links TRBV6-1 with TRBJ1-2; D ambiguous. The germline V gene has CDR1 MNHNS and CDR2 SASEGT. The ends were cut back, 2 bases at V and 8 bases at J, with 15 bases in the middle. The CDR3 runs to 14 residues. DNA for the CDR3: TGTGCCAGCAGTGAAAATACAGAAACGCGGGGCTACACCTTC. Protein sequence: CASSENTETRGYTF.

The chain couples TRBV5-6 to TRBJ2-1; tentative D call: TRBD1 (5 bases). The CDR3 is made up of 13 amino acids. Trimming pared 0 bases from V and 4 bases from J, leaving 5 bases between. From germline, CDR1 is SGHDT and CDR2 YYEEEE. The CDR3 reads CASSLGQYNEQFF. CDR3 DNA sequence: TGTGCCAGCAGCTTGGGACAGTACAATGAGCAGTTCTTC. Together with reference TRBV5-6 and TRBJ2-1, the CDR3 gives the full variable domain: DAGVTQSPTHLIKTRGQQVTLRCSPKSGHDTVSWYQQALGQGPQFIFQYYEEEERQRGNFPDRFSGHQFPNYSSELNVNALLLGDSALYLCASSLGQYNEQFFGPGTRLTVL.